These 17 T cell receptor beta chains came from one sample sequenced in a study of blood T cell repertoires in COVID-19. Only in-frame clones appear in the TCRdb table, and some are missing; sequencing was by immunoSEQ multiplex PCR. The sample lists about 230,000 clones; 83% were seen once. Material: peripheral blood. The receptors originated from a woman in her fifties or sixties with acute or convalescent COVID-19.

The chain joins TRBV9 to TRBJ2-7, with no clear D. The germline V gene encodes CDR1 SGDLS and CDR2 YYNGEE. V lost 0 bases to trimming and J lost 3 bases, with 7 bases between them. This CDR3 has 13 amino acids. DNA for the CDR3: TGTGCCAGCAGCGTAGATAGTCGCTACGAGCAGTACTTC. Protein sequence: CASSVDSRYEQYF.

The chain couples TRBV27 to TRBJ2-1, with TRBD2 matching 11 bases. The CDR3 contains 17 residues. CDR1 is MNHEY, CDR2 SMNVEV, per germline (reference sequence). V was pared by 5 bases and J by 7 bases, with 13 bases of the junction left unmatched. This CDR3 is CASSGTASGGRLNEQFF. The DNA for the CDR3 is TGTGCCAGCAGTGGAACGGCTAGCGGGGGGCGTCTTAATGAGCAGTTCTTC.

This chain links TRBV5-4 with TRBJ1-2; D not resolved. In germline, CDR1 is SGHNT, CDR2 YYREEE (reference sequence). The V gene lost 4 bases and the J gene lost 8 bases, with 24 bases spanning the gap. The length of the CDR3 is 16 residues. The CDR3, as DNA: TGTGCCAGCAGCCCTTCATCAGGACTCTCAATGGGGGGCTACACCTTC. This codes for CASSPSSGLSMGGYTF.

The chain is built from TRBV7-2 and TRBJ2-1, with 12 bases matching TRBD2. Germline V lookup: CDR1 SGHTA, CDR2 FQGNSA. The trim removed 5 bases at V and 2 bases at J, leaving 4 bases unmatched. This CDR3 is built from 16 residues. The CDR3, as DNA: TGTGCCAGCAGCCCCGGACTAGCGGGGACCTACAATGAGCAGTTCTTC. It translates to CASSPGLAGTYNEQFF.

V usage is TRBV7-2 and J usage is TRBJ2-1, with 11 bases fitting TRBD2. Germline V gene lookup returns CDR1 SGHTA and CDR2 FQGNSA. This CDR3 has 17 residues. J was trimmed by 5 bases and V by 0 bases; bases with no gene match: 6. In DNA, the CDR3 is TGTGCCAGCAGCTTAGCTTGGACTAGCGGGCCCAACAATGAGCAGTTCTTC. Amino acids: CASSLAWTSGPNNEQFF. The full variable domain, rest sourced from reference TRBV7-2 and TRBJ2-1, is GAGVSQSPSNKVTEKGKDVELRCDPISGHTALYWYRQSLGQGLEFLIYFQGNSAPDKSGLPSDRFSAERTGGSVSTLTIQRTQQEDSAVYLCASSLAWTSGPNNEQFFGPGTRLTVL.

The genes are TRBV28 and TRBJ2-7, with D possibly being TRBD1 (5 bases). Trimming pared 6 bases from V and 6 bases from J, leaving 18 bases between. Germline CDR1 is MDHEN and CDR2 is SYDVKM. The CDR3 is 14 amino acids. In DNA form, the CDR3 reads TGTGCCAGCAGCAAAGGGGTGCCGTCACCCGAGCAGTACTTC. It yields the protein CASSKGVPSPEQYF.

V gene TRBV5-4 combines with J gene TRBJ1-2, with 8 bases identical to TRBD1. CDR3 length equals 14 residues. The V and J ends lost 2 bases and 3 bases, in that order; junction bases with no gene match: 3. CDR1 SGHNT and CDR2 YYREEE come from the germline V gene (reference sequence). CDR3 bases: TGTGCCAGCAGCTTTTCGACAGGGGACTATGGCTACACCTTC. Residues: CASSFSTGDYGYTF.

The chain is built from TRBV5-1 and TRBJ2-5, with D possibly being TRBD1 (5 bases). CDR3 length: 14 amino acids. Trimming pared 4 bases from V and 1 base from J, leaving 11 bases between. Germline values: CDR1 SGHRS, CDR2 YFSETQ. CDR3 sequence reads: CASSMDNPQETQYF. Here the CDR3 DNA reads TGCGCCAGCAGCATGGACAACCCCCAAGAGACCCAGTACTTC. Full variable domain (missing parts from reference TRBV5-1 and TRBJ2-5): KAGVTQTPRYLIKTRGQQVTLSCSPISGHRSVSWYQQTPGQGLQFLFEYFSETQRNKGNFPGRFSGRQFSNSRSEMNVSTLELGDSALYLCASSMDNPQETQYFGPGTRLLVL.

CDR3: CASKPGLATHEQFF. The CDR3 DNA is TGCGCCAGCAAACCGGGACTAGCGACCCATGAGCAGTTCTTC. The V and J genes are TRBV10-2 and TRBJ2-1; 10 bases are a match to TRBD2. Trimming cost V 7 bases and J 8 bases; bases outside gene matches: 8. The CDR3 is 14 amino acids. Germline lookup yields CDR1 WSHSY and CDR2 SAAADI.

This clone has more than one count but fewer than ten. V gene TRBV2 combines with J gene TRBJ1-2, with TRBD1 matching over 7 bases. With 6 bases clipped from V and 8 bases from J, the junction kept 12 bases outside the gene matches. Looked up from germline, CDR1 is SNHLY and CDR2 is FYNNEI. CDR3 length: 14 amino acids. The CDR3 protein is CASRGLGTAAGYTF. The CDR3, as DNA: TGTGCCAGCAGGGGCCTTGGGACAGCGGCAGGCTACACCTTC.

This clone was detected once. The chain has TRBV20-1 and TRBJ1-4, with no clear D. Germline V gene sequence: CDR1 DFQATT, CDR2 SNEGSKA (reference sequence). V lost 2 bases and J lost 4, with 2 bases in between. This CDR3 has 11 residues. This CDR3 reads CSARHNEKLFF. The DNA of the CDR3 is TGCAGTGCTAGACATAATGAAAAACTGTTTTTT.

The chain is built from TRBV28 and TRBJ2-1, with a weak D call TRBD2 (5 bases). CDR1 is MDHEN and CDR2 is SYDVKM in the germline V gene. Trimming shortened V by 6 bases and J by 4 bases, and 13 bases separated the two germline ends. The CDR3 is 14 amino acids. The CDR3 region is CASSLRGQYNEQFF. CDR3 DNA sequence: TGTGCCAGCAGCCTACGCGGGCAGTACAATGAGCAGTTCTTC. The whole variable domain, remainder taken from reference TRBV28 and TRBJ2-1, is DVKVTQSSRYLVKRTGEKVFLECVQDMDHENMFWYRQDPGLGLRLIYFSYDVKMKEKGDIPEGYSVSREKKERFSLILESASTNQTSMYLCASSLRGQYNEQFFGPGTRLTVL.

In this sample, this clone turned up a few times. The CDR3 loop reads CASRSTPSSYNEQFF. The CDR3 region has the DNA TGTGCCAGCAGATCCACTCCGAGCTCCTACAATGAGCAGTTCTTC. The chain has TRBV7-2 and TRBJ2-1; D not resolved. The germline V gene encodes CDR1 SGHTA and CDR2 FQGNSA. CDR3 length: 15 amino acids. V lost 6 bases and J lost 0, with 12 bases in between.

This clone was counted a single time. This sequence joins TRBV5-1 and TRBJ2-1; a weak D match, TRBD1 (6 bases). Germline V CDR1 and CDR2: SGHRS, YFSETQ. This CDR3 is 14 amino acids long. V lost 3 bases and J lost 5, with 12 bases in between. The CDR3 region is CASSSTTGNNEQFF. CDR3 sequence (DNA): TGCGCCAGCAGCTCTACTACAGGGAACAATGAGCAGTTCTTC.

This clone was observed a single time. The gene calls are TRBV2 and TRBJ1-1; the D gene is possibly TRBD1 (6 bases). Trimming pared 6 bases from V and 2 bases from J, leaving 16 bases between. CDR3 length: 15 amino acids. The germline CDR1 and CDR2 sequences are SNHLY and FYNNEI. The CDR3 region has the DNA TGTGCCAGCAGGTTCATGACAGGTCTAAACACTGAAGCTTTCTTT. This codes for CASRFMTGLNTEAFF. Filled out from reference TRBV2 and TRBJ1-1, the complete variable domain reads EPEVTQTPSHQVTQMGQEVILRCVPISNHLYFYWYRQILGQKVEFLVSFYNNEISEKSEIFDDQFSVERPDGSNFTLKIRSTKLEDSAMYFCASRFMTGLNTEAFFGQGTRLTVV.

This chain joins TRBV2 and TRBJ2-6; D not certain. Trimming left V 7 bases short and J 2 bases short, with 12 bases between. Germline CDR1 is SNHLY and CDR2 is FYNNEI. CDR3 size: 15 residues. The CDR3, as DNA: TGTGCCAGCATTCCTAACCGCGCTGGGGCCAACGTCCTGACTTTC. This codes for CASIPNRAGANVLTF.

The chain has TRBV28 and TRBJ1-2; 7 nucleotides line up with TRBD1. The CDR3 sequence is 16 residues long. From germline, CDR1 is MDHEN and CDR2 SYDVKM. V lost 5 bases, J lost 0 bases, and 9 bases stayed unmatched. The chain's CDR3 is CASSTTGTIANYGYTF. In DNA, the CDR3 is TGTGCCAGCAGTACGACAGGGACAATAGCTAACTATGGCTACACCTTC.